This TCR beta chain emerged from a study of T cell repertoires in cytomegalovirus infection. Study background: It can be stated that public TCR beta signatures indicated CMV infection as well as a matching HLA type. Regarding the study as a whole: The ex vivo response showed dominance by HLA-C-restricted CMV-specific TCR beta clonotypes.

TCRdb reprocessed the reads via MiXCR and lists one record per CDR3 protein. The data contain 300,000 or so distinct CDR3 sequences, around 9.1% of them singletons. This clonotype has at least ten counts. Antigen specificity is unknown. The CDR3 is 15 amino acids. Germline CDR1 and CDR2: DFQATT and SNEGSKA (reference sequence). Trimming took 5 bases from V and 2 from J; bases not matched to a gene: 8. The origin of this receptor is a human donor in good health (CMV status not recorded). Some clones in this sample may be carry-over from other donors' samples. The rearrangement links TRBV20-1 to TRBJ2-2; 7 bases match TRBD1. The source material was PBMCs. The CDR3 spells CSAPTGRPNTGELFF. The CDR3 coding sequence is TGCAGTGCTCCGACAGGGCGCCCTAACACCGGGGAGCTGTTTTTT.